Shown below are 10 T cell receptor beta chains from a single sample sequenced in a study of read filtering for tumor transcriptome and immune sequencing. This library used around 400 ng RNA and molecular barcoded adaptors spanning alpha/delta and beta/gamma chains. TCRdb itself ran the reads through MiXCR, one entry per CDR3 protein. The sample contains over 25,000 distinct CDR3 sequences, about an eighth of which appear only once. The sample comprised a population of CD138-negative cells sorted from bone marrow. The receptors were sampled from a donor at least 40 years old with multiple myeloma.

About this clonotype itself: A much larger clone differs by one base, so this may be a read error. The rearrangement links TRBV29-1 to TRBJ2-1; D unresolved. Germline CDR1 reads SQVTM; CDR2 reads ANQGSEA. The CDR3 loop spans 10 amino acids. The CDR3 here is CSVQYNEQLF. In DNA, the CDR3 is TGCAGCGTTCAGTACAATGAGCAGCTCTTC.

The table lists this clonotype with many counts. The rearrangement links TRBV18 to TRBJ1-6; D is uncertain. V lost 3 bases and J 5 bases, leaving 14 bases between the germline ends. Germline V lookup: CDR1 KGHSH, CDR2 LQKENI. The CDR3 extends over 16 amino acids. Here the CDR3 reads CASSPERTGNNSPLHF. CDR3 sequence (DNA): TGTGCCAGCTCACCCGAACGGACGGGAAATAATTCACCCCTCCACTTT.

The table lists this clonotype with many counts. V usage is TRBV3-1 and J usage is TRBJ2-1, with unresolved D. The CDR3 is made up of 13 amino acids. V gave up 9 bases and J gave up 7 bases, with 16 bases separating them. The V gene's germline CDR1 is LGHDT and CDR2 YNNKEL (reference sequence). The CDR3 nucleotides read TGTGCCAGTACCGGACCTGTGGCGAATGAGCAGTTCTTC. Encoded protein: CASTGPVANEQFF.

For this clonotype: Mismatch with germline at one junction end may stem from a read error. The chain joins TRBV7-9 to TRBJ2-7; D is ambiguous. Germline V gene data show CDR1 as SEHNR and CDR2 as FQNEAQ (reference sequence). The CDR3 loop spans 13 amino acids. The CDR3: CASNLGGGYEQYF. As DNA, the CDR3 is TGTGCCAGCAACTTAGGTGGTGGCTACGAGCAGTACTTC.

There are a few counts of this clonotype. The chain couples TRBV2 to TRBJ2-5; 16 bases line up with TRBD2. Germline V gene lookup returns CDR1 SNHLY and CDR2 FYNNEI. J was trimmed by 5 bases and V by 7 bases; bases with no gene match: 7. The CDR3 length is 16 residues. The CDR3, as DNA: TGTGCCAGCACGGGGACTAGCGGGAGGGCCAGGGAGACCCAGTACTTC. Protein: CASTGTSGRARETQYF.

This clonotype is classed as medium-sized. This chain uses TRBV6-8 with TRBJ2-1, with 14 bases lining up with TRBD2. CDR1 is MNHGY and CDR2 is SAAAGT in the germline V gene. Trimming removed 5 bases from V and 6 bases from J; junction bases left unmatched: 6. The CDR3 has 16 residues. CDR3 region: CASSRTGLAGVNEQFF. The CDR3 region has the DNA TGTGCCAGCAGTCGTACGGGACTAGCGGGAGTCAATGAGCAGTTCTTC.

This clonotype was detected many times. The V gene is TRBV5-8, the J gene TRBJ1-1; D is undetermined. Germline CDR1 reads SGHTS; CDR2 reads YDEGEE. This CDR3 is 18 amino acids long. V was clipped by 0 bases and J by 0 bases, with 18 bases between them. Here the CDR3 reads CASSLGINILPLNTEAFF. The CDR3 coding sequence is TGTGCCAGCAGCTTGGGGATCAATATATTGCCCTTGAACACTGAAGCTTTCTTT.

A word on this clonotype: It is likely a read error: a sequence one base away is far more abundant. The chain employs TRBV6-5 and TRBJ1-4, with a possible D match to TRBD1 (6 bases). Per germline, CDR1 MNHEY and CDR2 SVGAGI. This CDR3 comprises 13 residues. Deletions cut 8 bases from V and 7 bases from J, with 14 bases between. The CDR3 DNA is TGTGCCAGCTGTGAAACAGGGAGTGAAAAACTGTTTTTT. It is translated as CASCETGSEKLFF.

This clonotype was detected ten times or more. This chain joins TRBV3-1 and TRBJ2-2, with D hard to call. V was shortened by 7 bases and J by 0 bases, with 9 bases between the two germline ends. The V gene's germline CDR1 is LGHDT and CDR2 YNNKEL (reference sequence). The CDR3 is made up of 14 amino acids. The CDR3 DNA reads TGTGCCAGCATGGGGATTCCGAACACCGGGGAGCTGTTTTTT. This encodes CASMGIPNTGELFF. Based on the CDR3 plus reference TRBV3-1 and TRBJ2-2, the full variable domain is DTAVSQTPKYLVTQMGNDKSIKCEQNLGHDTMYWYKQDSKKFLKIMFSYNNKELIINETVPNRFSPKSPDKAHLNLHINSLELGDSAVYFCASMGIPNTGELFFGEGSRLTVL.

This clonotype was seen at least ten times. The chain uses TRBV12-3 or TRBV12-4 and TRBJ2-1; either TRBD1 or TRBD2 may fit D (5 bases each). CDR3 length: 16 residues. V lost 8 bases to trimming and J lost 7 bases, with 24 bases between them. CDR3: CASAVYDSRERNEQFF. In nucleotides, the CDR3 is TGTGCCAGCGCAGTTTACGATTCCAGGGAGAGGAATGAGCAGTTCTTC.